These 23 T cell receptor beta chains originate from one sample sequenced in a study of blood T cell repertoires in COVID-19. Only in-frame clones appear in the TCRdb table, and some are missing; sequencing was by immunoSEQ multiplex PCR. The table lists about 57,000 clones, about four fifths of them singletons. The sequencing sample was made of PBMCs or T cells enriched from blood (not recorded which). The receptors were gathered from a woman aged 40 to 49 with acute COVID-19.

The V call is TRBV19, the J call TRBJ2-5; 12 bases map to TRBD1. The CDR3 runs 14 residues. Germline CDR1 reads LNHDA; CDR2 reads SQIVND (reference sequence). The J segment lost 4 bases and the V segment lost 5 bases, leaving 2 bases of the junction unmatched. CDR3 DNA: TGTGCCAGTAGTGGGGGACAGGGGGCAGAGACCCAGTACTTC. Translated: CASSGGQGAETQYF.

The chain employs TRBV18 and TRBJ2-7; 8 nucleotides agree with TRBD1. Per germline, CDR1 KGHSH and CDR2 LQKENI. This CDR3 has 13 residues. V lost 10 bases to trimming and J lost 5 bases; unmatched junction nucleotides: 10. The CDR3 nucleotides are TGTGCCACATCCGCCACAGGGGGTCACGAGCAGTACGTC. Protein: CATSATGGHEQYV.

The chain recombines TRBV19 with TRBJ1-6, with D possibly matching TRBD1 (6 bases). The CDR3 is 15 amino acids. The V end was cut by 5 bases, the J end by 8 bases, with 16 bases between. The germline gives CDR1 LNHDA, CDR2 SQIVND (reference sequence). The CDR3 region is CASSPRLDSHSPLHF. For the CDR3, the DNA is TGTGCCAGTAGTCCACGCCTGGACAGCCATTCACCCCTCCACTTT.

The V gene is TRBV14, the J gene TRBJ2-3; 8 bases are shared with TRBD2. Trimming took 6 bases from V and 6 from J; bases not matched to a gene: 11. The CDR3 is 15 amino acids. Germline lookup yields CDR1 SGHDN and CDR2 FVKESK. DNA of the CDR3: TGTGCCAGCAGACTTAGCGGGACTCGCGGGGATACGCAGTATTTT. It codes for CASRLSGTRGDTQYF.

This clone has a handful of counts. The chain combines TRBV3-1 (or the pseudogene TRBV3-2) with TRBJ2-6, with 10 nucleotides matching TRBD1. The CDR3 length is 21 residues. Germline CDR1 LGHDT, CDR2 YNNKEL (reference sequence). Trimming at V came to 5 bases and at J to 2 bases, leaving 18 bases not matched to a gene. DNA for the CDR3: TGTGCCAGCAGCGACCCTCGGACAGGGGGGGTCCTTGTTACTGGGGCCAACGTCCTGACTTTC. Translation: CASSDPRTGGVLVTGANVLTF.

The chain has TRBV6-5 and TRBJ2-3; 7 bases fit TRBD2. V lost 8 bases to trimming and J lost 0 bases; unmatched junction nucleotides: 5. Per the germline V gene, CDR1 is MNHEY and CDR2 is SVGAGI. This CDR3 has 14 amino acids. Here the CDR3 reads CASGAGMSTDTQYF. The CDR3 coding sequence is TGTGCCAGCGGAGCGGGGATGAGCACAGATACGCAGTATTTT.

V gene TRBV25-1 combines with J gene TRBJ2-3; D perhaps matches TRBD1 (6 bases). V lost 2 bases, J lost 0 bases, and 18 bases lay in between. Looked up from germline, CDR1 is MGHDK and CDR2 is SYGVNS. The CDR3 extends over 18 amino acids. The CDR3 reads CASSEQPRQVSSTDTQYF. CDR3 DNA sequence: TGTGCCAGCAGTGAACAACCACGACAGGTTTCTAGCACAGATACGCAGTATTTT.

The chain employs TRBV7-3 and TRBJ1-1, with 8 nucleotides matching TRBD1. The length of the CDR3 is 13 residues. J was trimmed by 4 bases and V by 3 bases; bases with no gene match: 1. Germline assignment: CDR1 SGHTA and CDR2 FQGTGA. The CDR3 sequence: CASSLGQVTEAFF. CDR3 sequence (DNA): TGTGCCAGCAGCTTGGGACAGGTCACTGAAGCTTTCTTT.

The chain links TRBV7-9 to TRBJ2-7; 7 bases map to TRBD2. Germline CDR1 SEHNR, CDR2 FQNEAQ (reference sequence). After removal of 5 bases from V and 5 bases from J, the junction contained 3 bases not matched to a gene. This CDR3 is 12 amino acids long. DNA of the CDR3: TGTGCCAGCAGCGCGGGGACTAACGAGCAGTACGTC. The encoded protein is CASSAGTNEQYV.

J is TRBJ2-4 and V is TRBV28, with a tentative D call TRBD2 (7 bases). Trimming took off 7 bases at V and 3 bases at J, with 13 bases between the two ends. CDR1 MDHEN and CDR2 SYDVKM come from the germline V gene. This CDR3 spans 14 amino acids. The CDR3 region has the DNA TGTGCCAGCACCCTGGGGGGGCACAAAAACATTCAGTACTTC. Translated: CASTLGGHKNIQYF.

This rearrangement joins TRBV9 to TRBJ2-7; D is unresolved. The CDR3 has 16 amino acids. Germline-derived CDR1 and CDR2 are SGDLS and YYNGEE. Between the trimmed V and J ends, which lost 3 bases and 2 bases, there was a span of 18 bases. Here the CDR3 reads CASSGAARAGTYEQYF. As DNA, the CDR3 is TGTGCCAGCAGCGGAGCCGCTCGTGCAGGTACCTACGAGCAGTACTTC.

The chain has TRBV3-1 (or the pseudogene TRBV3-2) and TRBJ2-7; 12 nucleotides line up with TRBD2. Trimming took 4 bases from V and 4 from J; bases not matched to a gene: 8. Germline V gene sequence: CDR1 LGHDT, CDR2 YNNKEL (reference sequence). CDR3 length equals 16 residues. The CDR3 nucleotides are TGTGCCAGCAGCCCAGAAGGAACTAGCGGGAGGTACGAGCAGTACTTC. Amino acids: CASSPEGTSGRYEQYF.

This clone has only a few counts. The chain recombines TRBV13 with TRBJ1-1; D perhaps matches TRBD1 (6 bases). This CDR3 comprises 14 residues. CDR1 is PRHDT and CDR2 is FYEKMQ in the germline V gene (reference sequence). Trimming removed 3 bases at V and 4 bases at J, with 12 bases between. CDR3 bases: TGTGCCAGCAGCTTGGAGGGGGAGGGCACTGAAGCTTTCTTT. It codes for CASSLEGEGTEAFF.

CDR3: CASSAPGQRNQPQHF. Here the CDR3 DNA reads TGTGCCAGCAGTGCTCCGGGACAACGCAATCAGCCCCAGCATTTT. The chain carries TRBV28 and TRBJ1-5; tentatively, D is TRBD1 (6 bases). V gave up 5 bases and J gave up 2 bases, with 13 bases separating them. CDR1 MDHEN and CDR2 SYDVKM come from the germline V gene. The CDR3 has 15 amino acids.

The chain recombines TRBV29-1 with TRBJ2-3, with TRBD2 matching over 7 bases. Germline V gives CDR1 SQVTM, CDR2 ANQGSEA. This CDR3 is 13 amino acids long. V shed 8 bases and J 2 bases; nucleotides not matched to a gene: 7. In nucleotides, the CDR3 is TGCAGCACGTTGGGGAGGGCCACAGATACGCAGTATTTT. Translated: CSTLGRATDTQYF.

This clone showed up just a few times. The chain recombines TRBV15 with TRBJ2-4; D is ambiguous. Germline V gives CDR1 LNHNV, CDR2 YYDKDF (reference sequence). V was trimmed by 0 bases and J by 0 bases, leaving 9 bases between them. The CDR3 totals 16 residues. The CDR3 here is CATSRDDLLAKNIQYF. CDR3 DNA: TGTGCCACCAGCAGAGATGACTTGCTAGCCAAAAACATTCAGTACTTC.

The table lists this clone with a few counts. The chain uses TRBV6-1 and TRBJ1-1; D perhaps matches TRBD1 (5 bases). CDR3 length equals 15 residues. V was cut by 3 bases and J by 0 bases, with 11 bases left in between. CDR1 and CDR2 (germline): MNHNS, SASEGT. This CDR3 is CASSDDSTLNTEAFF. The CDR3 nucleotides are TGTGCCAGCAGTGACGACAGTACCTTGAACACTGAAGCTTTCTTT.

The rearrangement uses TRBV10-2 and TRBJ2-7, with 7 nucleotides matching TRBD1. J was trimmed by 3 bases and V by 6 bases; bases with no gene match: 11. The CDR3 runs to 15 residues. Germline V gives CDR1 WSHSY, CDR2 SAAADI. The CDR3, as DNA: TGCGCCAGCAGCATCGGGACAGCCAGGCACTACGAGCAGTACTTC. This gives the protein CASSIGTARHYEQYF.

This chain joins TRBV7-8 and TRBJ1-2, with a tentative D call TRBD1 (5 bases). The CDR3 runs 14 residues. Trimming pared 3 bases from V and 0 bases from J, leaving 8 bases between. Germline loops: CDR1 SGHVS, CDR2 FQNEAQ. The DNA for the CDR3 is TGTGCCAGCAGCTTGGCAGGGTCTAACTATGGCTACACCTTC. Amino acid sequence: CASSLAGSNYGYTF.

CDR3 DNA sequence: TGTGCCAGTAGTCCCCTGGGGGGGGGCACAGATACGCAGTATTTT. Amino acids: CASSPLGGGTDTQYF. The chain has TRBV19 and TRBJ2-3; the match to TRBD2 covers 7 bases. This CDR3 region has 15 residues. Germline V gene sequence: CDR1 LNHDA, CDR2 SQIVND (reference sequence). V shed 5 bases, J shed 1 base, and the junction held 6 bases outside the gene matches.

The CDR3 DNA reads TGTGCCAGCAGTGCAACCGGGACTAGAAACCGCCCCGGTGAGCAGTTCTTC. It is translated as CASSATGTRNRPGEQFF. The rearrangement links TRBV6-1 to TRBJ2-1; TRBD2 agrees at 8 bases. The V segment lost 4 bases and the J segment 9 bases; nucleotides outside the gene matches: 17. Germline values: CDR1 MNHNS, CDR2 SASEGT. CDR3 size: 17 residues.

V usage is TRBV5-4 and J usage is TRBJ1-1; no firm D call. Germline CDR1 SGHNT, CDR2 YYREEE (reference sequence). The CDR3 is made up of 15 amino acids. Trimming took off 1 base at V and 0 bases at J, with 10 bases between the two ends. CDR3 residues: CASSLTGQLNTEAFF. The CDR3 region has the DNA TGTGCCAGCAGCTTGACTGGGCAGTTGAACACTGAAGCTTTCTTT.

V gene TRBV27 combines with J gene TRBJ2-4; 13 nucleotides agree with TRBD2. This CDR3 comprises 19 residues. V lost 5 bases to trimming and J lost 2 bases; unmatched junction nucleotides: 12. Per the germline V gene, CDR1 is MNHEY and CDR2 is SMNVEV (reference sequence). In DNA, the CDR3 is TGTGCCAGCAGTCCGACCGGGACTAGCGGGACAAGACCCAAAAACATTCAGTACTTC. This encodes CASSPTGTSGTRPKNIQYF.